This T cell receptor beta chain emerged from a study of glioma-infiltrating T cells after dendritic cell vaccination. Study-level background: Monocyte-derived dendritic cells, cultured about 7 days with IL-4 and GM-CSF, were pulsed with autologous tumor lysate. Three intradermal dendritic cell vaccine injections were given every two weeks. Findings and caveats of the study: The cohort had few patients with full blood and tumor sets.

The data were produced by immunoSEQ multiplex PCR, yet TCRdb's version contains in-frame clones alone and is incomplete. The sample holds 90,000 to 100,000 clones; approximately 81% are singletons and the top ten take almost 6%. As to this clone: What it binds is unknown.

PBMC sampling occurred before vaccination, two weeks after the third dose, and at progression. Germline lookup yields CDR1 SEHNR and CDR2 FQNEAQ (reference sequence). Trimming shortened V by 2 bases and J by 1 base, and 11 bases separated the two germline ends. CDR3 length equals 15 residues. The sequence derives from a human donor with glioblastoma. Source: blood, taken before dendritic cell vaccination. The chain recombines TRBV7-9 with TRBJ1-1; D remains unclear. CDR3 nucleotide sequence: TGTGCCAGCAGCTTATGGTTCGGGAGGAACACTGAAGCTTTCTTT. This codes for CASSLWFGRNTEAFF.